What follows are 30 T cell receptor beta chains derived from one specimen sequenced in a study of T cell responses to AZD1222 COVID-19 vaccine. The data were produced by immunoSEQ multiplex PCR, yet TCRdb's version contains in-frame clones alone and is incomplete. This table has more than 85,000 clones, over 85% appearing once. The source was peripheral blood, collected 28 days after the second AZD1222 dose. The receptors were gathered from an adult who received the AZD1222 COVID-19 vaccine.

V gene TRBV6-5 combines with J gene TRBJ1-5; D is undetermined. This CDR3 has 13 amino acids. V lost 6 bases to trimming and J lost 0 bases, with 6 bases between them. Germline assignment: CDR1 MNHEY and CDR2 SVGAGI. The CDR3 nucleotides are TGTGCCAGCAGACAGCGTAGCAATCAGCCCCAGCATTTT. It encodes CASRQRSNQPQHF.

CDR3 DNA sequence: TGCGCCAGCAGTTCCACAGGGTACGAGCAGTACTTC. Residues: CASSSTGYEQYF. The chain is built from TRBV5-1 and TRBJ2-7; perhaps TRBD1 as D (6 bases). Germline assignment: CDR1 SGHRS and CDR2 YFSETQ. V lost 5 bases and J lost 4, with 10 bases in between. The CDR3 covers 12 residues.

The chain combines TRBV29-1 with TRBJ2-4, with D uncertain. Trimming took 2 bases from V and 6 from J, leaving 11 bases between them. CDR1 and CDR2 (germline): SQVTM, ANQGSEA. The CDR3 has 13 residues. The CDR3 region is CSVESEGGNIQYF. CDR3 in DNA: TGCAGCGTTGAATCGGAAGGTGGAAACATTCAGTACTTC.

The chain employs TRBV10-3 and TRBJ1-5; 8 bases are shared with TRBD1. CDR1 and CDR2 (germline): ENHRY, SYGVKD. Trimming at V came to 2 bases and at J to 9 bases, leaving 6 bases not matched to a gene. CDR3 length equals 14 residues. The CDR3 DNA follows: TGTGCCATCAGTGAGGGACAGGGAGGTCTGCCCCAGCATTTT. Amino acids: CAISEGQGGLPQHF.

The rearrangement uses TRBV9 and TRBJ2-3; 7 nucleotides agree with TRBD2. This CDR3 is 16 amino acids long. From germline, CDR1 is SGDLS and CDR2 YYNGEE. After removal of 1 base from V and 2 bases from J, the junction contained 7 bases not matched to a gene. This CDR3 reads CASSVTAGTNTDTQYF. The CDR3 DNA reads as TGTGCCAGCAGCGTAACCGCCGGGACTAACACAGATACGCAGTATTTT.

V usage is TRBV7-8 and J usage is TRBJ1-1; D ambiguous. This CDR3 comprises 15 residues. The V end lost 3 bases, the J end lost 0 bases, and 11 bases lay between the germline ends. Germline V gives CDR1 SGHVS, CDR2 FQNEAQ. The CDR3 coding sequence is TGTGCCAGCAGCTTTACTCAGGCCGTGAACACTGAAGCTTTCTTT. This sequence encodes CASSFTQAVNTEAFF.

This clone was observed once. DNA of the CDR3: TGTGCCAGCAGTGATATCTACGAGCAGTACTTC. It is translated as CASSDIYEQYF. The V and J genes are TRBV12-3 or TRBV12-4 and TRBJ2-7; D not resolved. Trimming cost V 5 bases and J 3 bases, with 5 bases left between them. The CDR3 is 11 residues long.

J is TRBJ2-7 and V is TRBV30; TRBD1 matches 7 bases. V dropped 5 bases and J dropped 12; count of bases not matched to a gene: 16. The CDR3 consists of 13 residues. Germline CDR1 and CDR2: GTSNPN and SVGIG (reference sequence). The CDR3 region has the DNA TGTGCCTGGGGTCTTCAGGGGGTGCCCATCCGGTACTTC. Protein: CAWGLQGVPIRYF.

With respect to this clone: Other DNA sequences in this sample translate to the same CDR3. The CDR3, as DNA: TGTGCCAGCAGAACAGGGGGCCGAGGGACTGAAGCTTTCTTT. Its protein product is CASRTGGRGTEAFF. The chain recombines TRBV6-5 with TRBJ1-1; 9 positions match TRBD1. Germline V gene data show CDR1 as MNHEY and CDR2 as SVGAGI. V trimming: 6 bases; J trimming: 5 bases; junction bases outside the gene matches: 7. The CDR3 is made up of 14 amino acids.

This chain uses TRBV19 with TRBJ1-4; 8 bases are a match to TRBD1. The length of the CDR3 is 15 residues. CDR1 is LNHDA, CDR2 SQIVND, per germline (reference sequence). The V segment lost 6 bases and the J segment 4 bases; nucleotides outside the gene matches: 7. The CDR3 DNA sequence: TGTGCCAGTAGCCCATTGGACAGGGATAATGAAAAACTGTTTTTT. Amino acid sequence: CASSPLDRDNEKLFF.

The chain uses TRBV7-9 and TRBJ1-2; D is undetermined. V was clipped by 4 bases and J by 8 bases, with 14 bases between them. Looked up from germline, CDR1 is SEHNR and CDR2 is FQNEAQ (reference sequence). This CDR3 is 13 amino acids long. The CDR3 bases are TGTGCCAGCAGCTCCATCCTCCGAGGGGGCTACACCTTC. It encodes CASSSILRGGYTF.

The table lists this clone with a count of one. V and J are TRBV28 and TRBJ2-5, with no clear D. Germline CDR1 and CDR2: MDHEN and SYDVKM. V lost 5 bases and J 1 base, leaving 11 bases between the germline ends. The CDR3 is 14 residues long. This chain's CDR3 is CASSSTWGQETQYF. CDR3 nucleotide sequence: TGTGCCAGCAGTAGCACGTGGGGCCAAGAGACCCAGTACTTC.

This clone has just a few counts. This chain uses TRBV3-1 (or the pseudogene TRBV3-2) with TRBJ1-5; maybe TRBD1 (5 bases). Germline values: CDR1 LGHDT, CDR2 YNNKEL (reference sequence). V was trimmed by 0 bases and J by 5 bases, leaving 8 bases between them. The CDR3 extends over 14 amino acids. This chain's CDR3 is CASSQDRGDQPQHF. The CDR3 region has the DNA TGTGCCAGCAGCCAAGACCGGGGCGATCAGCCCCAGCATTTT.

CDR3 bases: TGCGCCAGCAGTGTCCAGCTGACTAGCGGGGACGGCACAGATACGCAGTATTTT. This sequence encodes CASSVQLTSGDGTDTQYF. The chain employs TRBV5-1 and TRBJ2-3; 11 positions match TRBD2. The J segment lost 1 base and the V segment lost 5 bases, leaving 12 bases of the junction unmatched. From germline, CDR1 is SGHRS and CDR2 YFSETQ. This CDR3 comprises 18 residues.

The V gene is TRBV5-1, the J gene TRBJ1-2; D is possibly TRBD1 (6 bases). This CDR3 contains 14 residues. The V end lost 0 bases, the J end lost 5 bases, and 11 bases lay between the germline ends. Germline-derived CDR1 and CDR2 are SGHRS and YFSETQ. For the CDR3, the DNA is TGCGCCAGCAGCTTGGGGGGGGCGCTATATGGCTACACCTTC. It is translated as CASSLGGALYGYTF.

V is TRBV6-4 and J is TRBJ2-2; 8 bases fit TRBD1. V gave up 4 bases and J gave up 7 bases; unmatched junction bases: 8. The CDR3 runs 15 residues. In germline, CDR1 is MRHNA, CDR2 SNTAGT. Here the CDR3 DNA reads TGTGCCAGCAGTGCCACGACAGGGGCACTCGGGGAGCTGTTTTTT. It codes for CASSATTGALGELFF.

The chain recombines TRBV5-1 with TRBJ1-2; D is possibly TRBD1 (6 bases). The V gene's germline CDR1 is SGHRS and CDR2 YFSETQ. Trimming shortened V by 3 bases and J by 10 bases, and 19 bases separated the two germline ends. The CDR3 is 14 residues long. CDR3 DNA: TGCGCCAGCAGCTCAACCGGGGACACAACCGACTACACCTTC. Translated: CASSSTGDTTDYTF.

CDR3 loop: CASSWHTGELFF. CDR3 bases: TGTGCCAGCAGTTGGCACACCGGGGAGCTGTTTTTT. J is TRBJ2-2 and V is TRBV27; D is ambiguous. CDR3 length: 12 amino acids. V lost 4 bases and J lost 3, with 3 bases in between. Per the germline V gene, CDR1 is MNHEY and CDR2 is SMNVEV (reference sequence).

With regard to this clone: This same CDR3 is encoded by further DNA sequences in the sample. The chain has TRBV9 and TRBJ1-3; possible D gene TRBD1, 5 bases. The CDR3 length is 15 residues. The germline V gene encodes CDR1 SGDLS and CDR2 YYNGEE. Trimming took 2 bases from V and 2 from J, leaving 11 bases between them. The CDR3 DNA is TGTGCCAGCAGCGTCGGTGGGACGGCTGGAAACACCATATATTTT. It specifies CASSVGGTAGNTIYF.

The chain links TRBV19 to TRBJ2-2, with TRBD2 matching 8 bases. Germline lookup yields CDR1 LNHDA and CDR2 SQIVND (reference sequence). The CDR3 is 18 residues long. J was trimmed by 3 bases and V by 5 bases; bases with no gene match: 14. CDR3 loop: CASSSPPGTRRDTGELFF. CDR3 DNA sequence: TGTGCCAGTAGTTCTCCACCCGGGACTAGAAGGGACACCGGGGAGCTGTTTTTT.

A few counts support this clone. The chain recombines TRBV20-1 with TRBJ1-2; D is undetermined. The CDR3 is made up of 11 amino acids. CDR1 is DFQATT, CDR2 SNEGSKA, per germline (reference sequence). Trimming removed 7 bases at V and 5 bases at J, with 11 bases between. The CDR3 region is CSGITAYGYTF. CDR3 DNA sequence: TGCAGTGGCATAACAGCTTATGGCTACACCTTC.

As DNA, the CDR3 is TGTGCCAGCAGCTTAGTGGCGGGACTCCCCAACACCGGGGAGCTGTTTTTT. Translated: CASSLVAGLPNTGELFF. The chain links TRBV7-2 to TRBJ2-2; possible D gene TRBD2, 6 bases. CDR3 length equals 17 residues. Germline CDR1 SGHTA, CDR2 FQGNSA. The V end lost 1 base, the J end lost 2 bases, and 14 bases lay between the germline ends. Filled out from reference TRBV7-2 and TRBJ2-2, the complete variable domain reads GAGVSQSPSNKVTEKGKDVELRCDPISGHTALYWYRQSLGQGLEFLIYFQGNSAPDKSGLPSDRFSAERTGGSVSTLTIQRTQQEDSAVYLCASSLVAGLPNTGELFFGEGSRLTVL.

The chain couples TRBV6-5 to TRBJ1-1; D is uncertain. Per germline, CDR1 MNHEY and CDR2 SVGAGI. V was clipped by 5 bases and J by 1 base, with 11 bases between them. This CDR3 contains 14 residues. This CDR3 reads CASSPYGENTEAFF. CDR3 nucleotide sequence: TGTGCCAGCAGTCCGTATGGGGAGAACACTGAAGCTTTCTTT.

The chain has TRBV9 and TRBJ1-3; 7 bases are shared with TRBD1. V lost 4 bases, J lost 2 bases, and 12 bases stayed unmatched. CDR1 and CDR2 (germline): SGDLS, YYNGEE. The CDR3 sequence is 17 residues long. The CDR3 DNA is TGTGCCAGCAGCCTCCGGACAGGAAGGTTTGCTGGAAACACCATATATTTT. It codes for CASSLRTGRFAGNTIYF.

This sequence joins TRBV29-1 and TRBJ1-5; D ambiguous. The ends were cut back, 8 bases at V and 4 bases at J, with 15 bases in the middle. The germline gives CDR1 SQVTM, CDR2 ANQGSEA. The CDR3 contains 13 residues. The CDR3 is CSIGGYGNQPQHF. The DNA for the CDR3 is TGCAGCATAGGAGGGTACGGGAATCAGCCCCAGCATTTT.

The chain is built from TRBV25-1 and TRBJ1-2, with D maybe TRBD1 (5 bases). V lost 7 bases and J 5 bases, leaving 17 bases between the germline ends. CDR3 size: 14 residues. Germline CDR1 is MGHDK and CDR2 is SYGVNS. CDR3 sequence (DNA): TGTGCCAGCAAGGGCTTGGGGGAGTGGTATGGCTACACCTTC. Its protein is CASKGLGEWYGYTF.

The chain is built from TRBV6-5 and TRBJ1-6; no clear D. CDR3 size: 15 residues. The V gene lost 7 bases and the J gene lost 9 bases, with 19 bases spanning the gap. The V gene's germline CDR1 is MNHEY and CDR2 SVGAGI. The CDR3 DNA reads TGTGCCAGCATTTCCTCGAGGGCGGGAGGTTCACCCCTCCACTTT. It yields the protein CASISSRAGGSPLHF.

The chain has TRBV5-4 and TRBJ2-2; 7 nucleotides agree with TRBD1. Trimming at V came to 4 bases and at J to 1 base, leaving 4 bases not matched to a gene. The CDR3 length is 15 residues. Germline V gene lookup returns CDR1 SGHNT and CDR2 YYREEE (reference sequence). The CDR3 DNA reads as TGTGCCAGCAGCATTCGGACAGGGAACACCGGGGAGCTGTTTTTT. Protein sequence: CASSIRTGNTGELFF.

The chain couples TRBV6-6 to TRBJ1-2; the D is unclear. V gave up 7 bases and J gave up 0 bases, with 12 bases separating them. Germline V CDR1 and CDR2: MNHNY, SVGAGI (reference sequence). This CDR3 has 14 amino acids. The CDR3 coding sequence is TGTGCCAGCACCGAGAGGCAAACTAACTATGGCTACACCTTC. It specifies CASTERQTNYGYTF.

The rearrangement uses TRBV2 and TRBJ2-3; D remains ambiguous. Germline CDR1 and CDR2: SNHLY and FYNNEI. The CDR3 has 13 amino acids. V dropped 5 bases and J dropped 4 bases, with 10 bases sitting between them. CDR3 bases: TGTGCCAGCAGTTCGGACGGCCCAGATACGCAGTATTTT. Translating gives CASSSDGPDTQYF. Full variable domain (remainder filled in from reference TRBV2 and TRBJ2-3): EPEVTQTPSHQVTQMGQEVILRCVPISNHLYFYWYRQILGQKVEFLVSFYNNEISEKSEIFDDQFSVERPDGSNFTLKIRSTKLEDSAMYFCASSSDGPDTQYFGPGTRLTVL.